Each of the 13 T cell receptor beta chains below was sequenced from the same sample in a study of Graves' ophthalmopathy and Graves' hyperthyroidism. RNA transcripts provided the template for amplifying TCR beta CDR3 regions. The authors performed first-round RT-PCR with HTBI primers and then a second-round multiplex PCR. From the multiplex PCR reads, TCRdb called clonotypes with MiXCR, one entry per CDR3 protein. The table includes hundreds of thousands of distinct CDR3 sequences, 20% to 25% detected once. Sequenced sample: peripheral blood. Receptors were obtained from a woman aged 18-29 years with stable Graves' hyperthyroidism.

This clonotype has a count of ten or more. J is TRBJ1-2 and V is TRBV18; D gene uncertain. CDR3 length: 14 residues. Germline CDR1 is KGHSH and CDR2 is LQKENI. V shed 2 bases and J shed 4 bases, with 11 bases lying between them. CDR3 sequence reads: CASSPNPDSYGYTF. CDR3 nucleotide sequence: TGTGCCAGCTCACCAAATCCGGACTCCTATGGCTACACCTTC.

This clonotype was observed once. The chain uses TRBV28 and TRBJ1-2; TRBD1 agrees at 7 bases. Germline loops: CDR1 MDHEN, CDR2 SYDVKM. The CDR3 spans 15 residues. V lost 7 bases and J lost 4; bases outside the gene matches: 12. The CDR3 here is CASKPSPGTAYGYTF. CDR3 nucleotide sequence: TGTGCCAGCAAACCCTCGCCCGGGACAGCCTATGGCTACACCTTC.

This clonotype was counted only a few times. The rearrangement joins TRBV19 to TRBJ2-5; tentatively, D is TRBD1 (6 bases). With 5 bases removed from V and 7 bases from J, the gap between germline ends came to 11 bases. The CDR3 length is 12 residues. Germline CDR1 LNHDA, CDR2 SQIVND (reference sequence). The CDR3, as DNA: TGTGCCAGTAGTGGCAGGGGTGGGACCCAGTACTTC. Protein sequence: CASSGRGGTQYF.

Comments on this clonotype: A much larger clone sits a single nucleotide away, making a read error possible. The chain combines TRBV6-1 with TRBJ1-2; no reliable D call. There are 13 residues in the CDR3. The germline CDR1 and CDR2 sequences are MNHNS and SASEGT. The CDR3 coding sequence is TGTGCCAGCAGTGACAGCTCCAACTATGGCTTCACCTTC. It encodes CASSDSSNYGFTF.

The sample holds many counts of this clonotype. The chain uses TRBV6-1 and TRBJ1-1, with unresolved D. The CDR3 is 12 amino acids. The germline V and J ends were trimmed by 8 bases and 0 bases, with 7 bases remaining between them. CDR1 and CDR2 from the germline V gene are MNHNS and SASEGT. CDR3 sequence: CASAVMNTEAFF. For the CDR3, the DNA is TGTGCCAGCGCCGTCATGAACACTGAAGCTTTCTTT.

This chain uses TRBV18 with TRBJ2-5; 8 bases match TRBD2. The germline V gene has CDR1 KGHSH and CDR2 LQKENI. The CDR3 extends over 15 amino acids. J gave up 3 bases and V 6 bases, and 9 bases lay outside the gene matches. The CDR3 spells CASSVDIAGKETQYF. The CDR3 region has the DNA TGTGCCAGCTCGGTCGATATAGCGGGGAAAGAGACCCAGTACTTC.

This clonotype was seen many times. The rearrangement joins TRBV19 to TRBJ1-1; D call uncertain. The ends were cut back, 3 bases at V and 0 bases at J, with 11 bases in the middle. This CDR3 contains 15 residues. Germline V gene sequence: CDR1 LNHDA, CDR2 SQIVND (reference sequence). CDR3 amino acids: CASSIDNNLNTEAFF. The DNA for the CDR3 is TGTGCCAGTAGTATTGACAACAACTTGAACACTGAAGCTTTCTTT.

This clonotype was seen many times. J is TRBJ1-5 and V is TRBV24-1; the D gene is possibly TRBD1 (5 bases). Germline lookup yields CDR1 KGHDR and CDR2 SFDVKD. V shed 4 bases and J shed 5 bases, with 17 bases lying between them. The CDR3 has 16 amino acids. The CDR3 reads CATSDSDSAGYQPQHF. CDR3 sequence (DNA): TGTGCCACCAGTGACTCCGACAGTGCGGGCTATCAGCCCCAGCATTTT.

This clonotype was seen a handful of times. The rearrangement uses TRBV6-1 and TRBJ1-1; no firm D call. V dropped 5 bases and J dropped 1 base, with 17 bases sitting between them. In germline, CDR1 is MNHNS, CDR2 SASEGT. The CDR3 covers 16 residues. In nucleotides, the CDR3 is TGTGCCAGCAGTCCCGCGGTGACACACGGGAACACTGAAGCTTTCTTT. Encoded protein: CASSPAVTHGNTEAFF.

This clonotype was recorded many times. The chain links TRBV6-2 or TRBV6-3 to TRBJ1-1; possibly TRBD1 for D (6 bases). Deletions cut 10 bases from V and 7 bases from J, with 22 bases between. CDR1 and CDR2 (germline): MNHEY, SVGEGT. The CDR3 extends over 14 amino acids. In DNA, the CDR3 is TGTGCCACCGCAGCAGTGACAGGAGGTGATGAAGCTTTCTTT. The encoded protein is CATAAVTGGDEAFF.

The sample holds many counts of this clonotype. The rearrangement joins TRBV24-1 to TRBJ2-2, with 7 bases fitting TRBD2. The CDR3 has 16 residues. With 4 bases clipped from V and 6 bases from J, the junction kept 10 bases outside the gene matches. The germline V gene encodes CDR1 KGHDR and CDR2 SFDVKD. In nucleotides, the CDR3 is TGTGCCACCAGTGAGGGGAGCGGGATCGGTCCCGGGGAGCTGTTTTTT. Translated, it gives CATSEGSGIGPGELFF.

This clonotype was observed at least ten times. The chain combines TRBV27 with TRBJ1-2; no reliable D call. Trimming cost V 10 bases and J 5 bases, with 17 bases left between them. The CDR3 sequence is 13 residues long. The V gene's germline CDR1 is MNHEY and CDR2 SMNVEV (reference sequence). CDR3 bases: TGTGCCACTTTTGGCTCCGTTAAGTATGGCTACACCTTC. Amino acids: CATFGSVKYGYTF.

This chain uses TRBV7-2 with TRBJ2-5, with TRBD2 matching 11 bases. The CDR3 totals 17 residues. CDR1 is SGHTA and CDR2 is FQGNSA in the germline V gene. The ends lost 0 bases at V and 4 bases at J; junction bases unmatched: 7. This chain's CDR3 is CASSLAIAGGPRETQYF. CDR3 DNA sequence: TGTGCCAGCAGCTTAGCGATAGCGGGAGGGCCGAGAGAGACCCAGTACTTC.